The present T cell receptor (beta chain) was sequenced within a study of blood T cell repertoires in COVID-19. About the study: Collection of acute and convalescent COVID-19 samples took place in the United States, Italy and Spain. The analysed material was cDNA or gDNA that came from T cells, B-cell-depleted T cells, or PBMCs.

As originally analysed: Amplifying reference gene primers gave estimates of nucleated cell counts. The protocol was immunoSEQ multiplex PCR, while the TCRdb copy is restricted to in-frame clones and leaves out a portion. From that table come the V and J calls and clone size; the DNA was used to work out D and trimming. In the table there are 20,000 to 30,000 clones, roughly 79% of which are singletons. V gave up 0 bases and J gave up 9 bases, with 10 bases separating them. The CDR3 has 13 residues. Germline values: CDR1 SGDLS, CDR2 YYNGEE. The sequenced material came from peripheral blood. The clonotype was recovered from a man at least 80 years old with active or convalescent COVID-19. The chain employs TRBV9 and TRBJ2-1; no firm D call. The CDR3 DNA reads as TGTGCCAGCAGCGTAGACCTTAGTGCTGAGCAGTTCTTC. Its protein is CASSVDLSAEQFF.